These T cell receptor beta chains were read from a single sample in a study of T cell repertoires in aging, cancer and after chemotherapy. TCRdb called the multiplex PCR reads again in MiXCR, with one record for every CDR3 protein. The table records about 850 distinct CDR3 sequences, 25% of them present only once. Sequencing was done on a sample of blood. These receptors all come from a human donor with a blood cancer. CDR3s include the opening cysteine and the closing phenylalanine or tryptophan. D genes are given only for firm matches. Some rows mark clone size as missing; the rest say once, few, many or name a class of expanded clone.

.	TRBV18	TRBJ2-7	TRBD1	TGTGCCAGCTCACCGACAGGGAAATCCTACGAGCAGTACTTC	CASSPTGKSYEQYF
.	TRBV6-5	TRBJ1-3	.	TGTGCCAGCAGTTACTCGGGGCGGCGGAGCTCTGGAAACACCATATATTTT	CASSYSGRRSSGNTIYF
medium-sized	TRBV27	TRBJ1-5	.	TGTGCCAGCAGACCCGGGACACTGGTTTCGGAGCCCCAGCATTTT	CASRPGTLVSEPQHF
large	TRBV6-5	TRBJ1-6	.	TGTGCCAGCAAAACTCAGGATTATAATTCACCCCTCCACTTT	CASKTQDYNSPLHF
large	TRBV5-4	TRBJ2-5	.	TGTGCCAGCAGCTTGGAAGGGTTTGGGCAGACCCAGTACTTC	CASSLEGFGQTQYF
.	TRBV18	TRBJ1-5	.	TGTGCCAGCTCACCCCGGGGGATAAGCAATCAGCCCCAGCATTTT	CASSPRGISNQPQHF
medium-sized	TRBV29-1	TRBJ1-1	.	TGCAGCGCCGGACAGTCGAACACTGAAGCTTTCTTT	CSAGQSNTEAFF
few	TRBV28	TRBJ2-3	TRBD2	TGTGCCAGCAGTTCGTCTAGCGGAACTAGCACAGATACGCAGTATTTT	CASSSSSGTSTDTQYF
medium-sized	TRBV20-1	TRBJ2-1	TRBD2	TGCAGTGCTAGGACGGGACTAGCGGGATTATACAATGAGCAGTTCTTC	CSARTGLAGLYNEQFF
medium-sized	TRBV5-1	TRBJ2-3	.	TGCGCCAGCAGCCTGTTGGTAGTTTGGGGTCGGTCGGATACGCAGTATTTT	CASSLLVVWGRSDTQYF
large	TRBV5-4	TRBJ2-5	.	TGTGCCAGCAGCTTGGCCGGCCAGTCCGAGACCCAGTACTTC	CASSLAGQSETQYF
.	TRBV9	TRBJ2-2	.	TGTGCCAGCAGCGTAGGGTGGGCCGTGACCGGGGAGCTGTTTTTT	CASSVGWAVTGELFF
medium-sized	TRBV18	TRBJ1-1	.	TGTGCCAGCTCACCACAGTTGGACTTTGAAGCTTTCTTT	CASSPQLDFEAFF
large	TRBV18	TRBJ1-4	.	TGTGCCAGCTCACCAACACAGGGTCGGGAAAAACTGTTTTTT	CASSPTQGREKLFF
.	TRBV6-6	TRBJ2-3	TRBD2	TGTGCCAGCCGGATAGCGGGAGGCACAGATACGCAGTATTTT	CASRIAGGTDTQYF
.	TRBV15	TRBJ2-7	TRBD2	TGTGCCACCAGCAGTTATTGGCGGGAGGTCTACGAGCAGTACTTC	CATSSYWREVYEQYF